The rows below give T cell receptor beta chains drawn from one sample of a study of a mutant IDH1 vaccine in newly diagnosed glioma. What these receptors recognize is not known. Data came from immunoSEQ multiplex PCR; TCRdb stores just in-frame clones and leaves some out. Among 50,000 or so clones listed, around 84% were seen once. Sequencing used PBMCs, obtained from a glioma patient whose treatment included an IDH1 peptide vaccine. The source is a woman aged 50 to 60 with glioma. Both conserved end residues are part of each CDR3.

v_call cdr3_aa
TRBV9 CASSGSGGHTGELFF
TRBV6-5 CASSRAASTEAFF
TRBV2 CASSSQNIQYF
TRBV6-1 CASTPSHSRVNEAFF
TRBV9 CASSGFLGFTEAFF
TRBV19 CASSIRRDFGNQPQHF
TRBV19 CARLTGGYGYTF
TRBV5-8 CASSFLGQGGETQYF
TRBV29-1 CSVDGGYEQFF
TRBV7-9 CASSLVGGQPQHF
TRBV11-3 CASSLGTGSDYTF
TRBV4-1 CASSQDRARTSKTQYF
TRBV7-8 CASSRDRTYEQYF
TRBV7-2 CASSITGNSPLHF
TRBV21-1 CASSGGRETQYF
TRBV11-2 CASSEGTGRTQETQYF
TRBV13 CASSSIPGQGLSEREKLFF
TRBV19 CASSPGGGKGTF
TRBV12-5 CASGQTGGGYEQYF
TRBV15 CATSRGNTQYF
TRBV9 CASSVDGGGKGGFF
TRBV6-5 CASAGGWSSGNTIYF
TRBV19 CASSMVDRGSYEQYF
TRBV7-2 CASSLVEDQPQHF
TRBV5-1 CASSNHALGTGTEAFF
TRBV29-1 CSVWGSSYEQYF
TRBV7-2 CASSFPQRGALDDTQYF
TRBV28 CASSFGRETDTQYF
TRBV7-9 CASSLASQSGYTF
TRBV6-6 CASSLGSGNTIYF
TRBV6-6 CASSPGTYEQYF
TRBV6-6 CASSYAGRGVGNTIYF
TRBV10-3 CAIRTGMNTEAFF
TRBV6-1 CASTPGQGWATEAFF
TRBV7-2 CASSLVGQPYQPQHF
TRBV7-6 CASSLTGSAGEQFF
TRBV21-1 CARTGFSYEQYF
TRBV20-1 CSARAIDTQYF
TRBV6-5 CASSSFTERNTEAFF
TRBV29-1 CSVQNTEAFF
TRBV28 CASSASGPPSGNTIYF
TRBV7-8 CASSLGLAEWETQYF
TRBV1 CTSSQARRRTEQFF
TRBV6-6 CASSYSFTSSGNTIYF
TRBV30 CAWTRWGSSTGELFF